This note documents a single TCR beta chain sequence. The entry originates in a study of blood T cell repertoires in COVID-19. At the level of the study: Sites across the United States, Italy and Spain contributed samples from acute and convalescent COVID-19. T cells, B-cell-depleted T cells, or PBMCs supplied cDNA or gDNA.

Original data processing: From reference gene primer amplification, estimates of nucleated cell counts were derived. Generated by immunoSEQ multiplex PCR, the TCRdb table keeps only in-frame clones and is missing some. For V, J and clone size, that table is used; D and trimming come from the DNA. The data show some 96,000 clones, approximately 86% seen once. From germline, CDR1 is SGHTA and CDR2 FQGNSA. Trimming took 8 bases from V and 8 from J, leaving 22 bases between them. The CDR3 spans 15 residues. The sequencing input was peripheral blood. This rearrangement joins TRBV7-2 to TRBJ2-1, with D possibly being TRBD2 (7 bases). This sequence was found in a man older than 75 with acute or convalescent COVID-19. The CDR3 region is CASSRRGEGKDEQFF. The CDR3, as DNA: TGTGCCAGCTCCCGGAGGGGGGAGGGTAAGGATGAGCAGTTCTTC.